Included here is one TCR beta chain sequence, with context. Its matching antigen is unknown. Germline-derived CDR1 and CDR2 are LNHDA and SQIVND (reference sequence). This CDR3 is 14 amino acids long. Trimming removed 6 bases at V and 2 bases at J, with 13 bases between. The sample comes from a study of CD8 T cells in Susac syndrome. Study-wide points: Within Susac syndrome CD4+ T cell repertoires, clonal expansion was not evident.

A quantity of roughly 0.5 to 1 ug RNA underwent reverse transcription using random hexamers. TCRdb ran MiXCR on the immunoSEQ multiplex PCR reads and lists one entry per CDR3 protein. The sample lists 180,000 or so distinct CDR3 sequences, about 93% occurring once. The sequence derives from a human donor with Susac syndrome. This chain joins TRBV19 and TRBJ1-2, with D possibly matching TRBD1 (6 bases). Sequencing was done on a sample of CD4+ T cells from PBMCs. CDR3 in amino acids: CASSPGARNYGYTF. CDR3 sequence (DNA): TGTGCCAGTAGCCCGGGGGCTCGGAACTATGGCTACACCTTC. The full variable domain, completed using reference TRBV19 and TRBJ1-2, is DGGITQSPKYLFRKEGQNVTLSCEQNLNHDAMYWYRQDPGQGLRLIYYSQIVNDFQKGDIAEGYSVSREKKESFPLTVTSAQKNPTAFYLCASSPGARNYGYTFGSGTRLTVV.